This TCR beta chain was captured by sequencing in a study of metastatic and nonmetastatic thyroid tumors. Study conclusions and caveats: Benign nodules were reported to have significantly lower TCR beta diversity than malignant thyroid tumors, in blood and tumor.

This clone was recorded many times. Its cognate antigen is unknown. Germline and junction disagree at one end, which may indicate a read error. TCRdb re-clonotyped the PCR reads through MiXCR. In the table there are some 35,000 clones, 25% to 30% of which are singletons. All patients were treatment-naive before thyroid surgery. Germline lookup yields CDR1 GTSNPN and CDR2 SVGIG (reference sequence). CDR3 length equals 14 residues. The receptor was isolated from a male donor with papillary thyroid cancer or a benign thyroid nodule (not recorded which). Some clones in this sample may be carry-over from other donors' samples. The rearrangement joins TRBV30 to TRBJ2-6, with a weak D call TRBD1 (6 bases). The sample consisted of blood. CDR3: CARSSGVGANVLTF. The CDR3 DNA sequence: TGTGCCCGGAGTTCAGGGGTCGGGGCCAACGTCCTGACTTTC.